This TCR beta chain emerged from a study of T cell changes during pregnancy in multiple sclerosis. Germline lookup yields CDR1 KGHSH and CDR2 LQKENI. The CDR3 spans 17 residues. Trimming took off 0 bases at V and 2 bases at J, with 15 bases between the two ends. The repertoire was sequenced with immunoSEQ multiplex PCR; TCRdb's copy has only in-frame clones and lacks some. The table lists about 50,000 clones, 92% of them singletons. This TCR was recovered from a female donor with multiple sclerosis, enrolled in a pregnancy study. The specimen was CD4+ T cells from peripheral blood mononuclear cells, collected in the second trimester of pregnancy. The chain recombines TRBV18 with TRBJ2-3, with D perhaps matching TRBD2 (7 bases). As DNA, the CDR3 is TGTGCCAGCTCACCACCGAGCGGGAACAGGGTCACAGATACGCAGTATTTT. This gives the protein CASSPPSGNRVTDTQYF.